The clone carrying this T cell receptor beta chain showed up just once. Other DNA sequences within the sample encode an identical CDR3. The data originate from a study of blood T cell repertoires in COVID-19. Across the whole study: The United States, Italy and Spain were the sources of the acute and convalescent COVID-19 samples. From T cells, B-cell-depleted T cells, or PBMCs came the material, which was cDNA or gDNA.

Trimming took 6 bases from V and 7 from J, leaving 13 bases between them. From germline, CDR1 is LNHDA and CDR2 SQIVND (reference sequence). The CDR3 contains 13 residues. Source study methods: Amplification of reference gene primers was used by the study to estimate nucleated cell counts. The table came from immunoSEQ multiplex PCR; TCRdb's copy has only in-frame clones and leaves some out. V, J and clone size were drawn from that table, and D and trimming were deduced from the DNA. The profile shows 200,000 to 300,000 clones, roughly 88% of them singletons. The chain joins TRBV19 to TRBJ1-5; D perhaps matches TRBD1 (5 bases). The TCR was taken from a man aged 35 to 55 who had recovered from COVID-19. Sequenced sample: peripheral blood. The CDR3 nucleotides are TGTGCCAGTAGCCGGCAGGGTGGGCAGCCCCAGCATTTT. Translation gives CASSRQGGQPQHF.